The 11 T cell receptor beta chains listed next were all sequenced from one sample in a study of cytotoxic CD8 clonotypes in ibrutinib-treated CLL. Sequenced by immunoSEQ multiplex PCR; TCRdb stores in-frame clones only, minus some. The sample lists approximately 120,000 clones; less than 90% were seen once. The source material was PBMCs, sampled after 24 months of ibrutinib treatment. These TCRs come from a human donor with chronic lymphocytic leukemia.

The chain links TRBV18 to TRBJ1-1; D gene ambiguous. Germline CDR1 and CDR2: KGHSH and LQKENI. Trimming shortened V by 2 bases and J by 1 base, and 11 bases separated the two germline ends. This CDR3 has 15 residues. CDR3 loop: CASSPYSLENTEAFF. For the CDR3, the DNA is TGTGCCAGCTCACCATATAGCCTAGAGAACACTGAAGCTTTCTTT.

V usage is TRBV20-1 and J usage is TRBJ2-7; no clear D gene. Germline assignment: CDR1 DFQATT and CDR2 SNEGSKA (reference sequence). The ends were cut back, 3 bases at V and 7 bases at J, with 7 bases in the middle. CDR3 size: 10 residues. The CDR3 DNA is TGCAGTGCTAGTACCAGGGAGCAGTACTTC. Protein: CSASTREQYF.

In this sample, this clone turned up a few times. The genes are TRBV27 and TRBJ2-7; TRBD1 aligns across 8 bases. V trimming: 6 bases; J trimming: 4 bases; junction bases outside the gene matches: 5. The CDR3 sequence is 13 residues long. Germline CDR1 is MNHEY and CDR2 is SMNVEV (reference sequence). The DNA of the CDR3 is TGTGCCAGCAGCCCGGACAGGGATTACGAGCAGTACTTC. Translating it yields CASSPDRDYEQYF.

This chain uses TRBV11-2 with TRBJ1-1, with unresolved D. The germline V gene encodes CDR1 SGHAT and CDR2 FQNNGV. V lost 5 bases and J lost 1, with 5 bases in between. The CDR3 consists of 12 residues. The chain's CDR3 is CASSPPNTEAFF. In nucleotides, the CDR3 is TGTGCCAGCAGCCCCCCGAACACTGAAGCTTTCTTT.

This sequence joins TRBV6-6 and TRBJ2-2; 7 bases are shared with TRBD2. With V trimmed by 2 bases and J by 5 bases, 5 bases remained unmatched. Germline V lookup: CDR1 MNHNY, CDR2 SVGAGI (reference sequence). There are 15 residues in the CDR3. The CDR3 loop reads CASSYSGGGTGELFF. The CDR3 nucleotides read TGTGCCAGCAGTTACAGTGGCGGGGGAACCGGGGAGCTGTTTTTT.

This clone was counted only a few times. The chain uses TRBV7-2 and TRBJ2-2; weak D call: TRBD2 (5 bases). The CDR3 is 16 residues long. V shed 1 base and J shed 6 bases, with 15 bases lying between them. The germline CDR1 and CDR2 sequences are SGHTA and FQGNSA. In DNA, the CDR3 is TGTGCCAGCAGCTTAGGTATCGGGATATCCCCCGGGGAGCTGTTTTTT. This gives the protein CASSLGIGISPGELFF. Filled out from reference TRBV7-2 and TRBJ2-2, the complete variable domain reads GAGVSQSPSNKVTEKGKDVELRCDPISGHTALYWYRQSLGQGLEFLIYFQGNSAPDKSGLPSDRFSAERTGGSVSTLTIQRTQQEDSAVYLCASSLGIGISPGELFFGEGSRLTVL.

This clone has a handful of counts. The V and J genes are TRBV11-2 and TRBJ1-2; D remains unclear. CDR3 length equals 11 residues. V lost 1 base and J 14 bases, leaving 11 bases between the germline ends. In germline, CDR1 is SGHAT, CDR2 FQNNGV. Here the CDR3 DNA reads TGTGCCAGCAGCTTAGCGGGCGGGGAGACCTTC. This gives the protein CASSLAGGETF.

For the CDR3, the DNA is TGTGCCAGCAGCGGGGGCCGAACAGGGAGGCGATCGGGAGCTTTCTTT. Protein product: CASSGGRTGRRSGAFF. V gene TRBV5-4 combines with J gene TRBJ1-1; D is perhaps TRBD1 (6 bases). This CDR3 region has 16 residues. Trimming left V 4 bases short and J 10 bases short, with 26 bases between. Germline CDR1 SGHNT, CDR2 YYREEE (reference sequence).

The CDR3 here is CATSRGSGGDQPQHF. The CDR3 coding sequence is TGTGCCACCAGCAGAGGGTCAGGAGGGGATCAGCCCCAGCATTTT. This chain uses TRBV15 with TRBJ1-5; a possible D gene is TRBD1 (5 bases). CDR1 LNHNV and CDR2 YYDKDF come from the germline V gene (reference sequence). The CDR3 is made up of 15 amino acids. V lost 1 base to trimming and J lost 5 bases, with 12 bases between them. Complete variable domain (other parts from reference TRBV15 and TRBJ1-5): DAMVIQNPRYQVTQFGKPVTLSCSQTLNHNVMYWYQQKSSQAPKLLFHYYDKDFNNEADTPDNFQSRRPNTSFCFLDIRSPGLGDTAMYLCATSRGSGGDQPQHFGDGTRLSIL.

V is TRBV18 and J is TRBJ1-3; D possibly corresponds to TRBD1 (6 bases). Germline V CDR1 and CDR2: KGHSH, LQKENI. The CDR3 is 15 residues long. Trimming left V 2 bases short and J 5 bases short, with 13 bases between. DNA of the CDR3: TGTGCCAGCTCACCAGAGACAGGATCTCGAAACACCATATATTTT. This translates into CASSPETGSRNTIYF.

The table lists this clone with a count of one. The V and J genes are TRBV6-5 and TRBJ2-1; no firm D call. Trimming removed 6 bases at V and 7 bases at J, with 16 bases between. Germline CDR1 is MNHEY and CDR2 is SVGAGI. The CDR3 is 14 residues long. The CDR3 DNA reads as TGTGCCAGCAGACCTGGGGTGGGTGTGAATGAGCAGTTCTTC. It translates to CASRPGVGVNEQFF.